This record looks at one T cell receptor (beta chain) sequence and its context. These data are taken from a study of T cells expressing NK-cell markers. This CDR3 region has 15 residues. CDR1 and CDR2 (germline): MNHEY, SMNVEV (reference sequence). Using the 5' RACE reads, TCRdb records one entry per CDR3 protein without DNA. Its clone listing holds some 150,000 distinct CDR3 sequences. The material sequenced was blood T cells: a sorted CD56 or NKG2C T cell subset, CD4+ or CD8+ T cells, or bulk PBMC T cells (not recorded which). This chain links TRBV27 with TRBJ2-7; TCRdb gives TRBD1 as the D gene, but with no DNA this cannot be confirmed. This TCR was recovered from a woman aged 45-59 years in good health. The CDR3 here is CASSLRGAEVYEQYF.